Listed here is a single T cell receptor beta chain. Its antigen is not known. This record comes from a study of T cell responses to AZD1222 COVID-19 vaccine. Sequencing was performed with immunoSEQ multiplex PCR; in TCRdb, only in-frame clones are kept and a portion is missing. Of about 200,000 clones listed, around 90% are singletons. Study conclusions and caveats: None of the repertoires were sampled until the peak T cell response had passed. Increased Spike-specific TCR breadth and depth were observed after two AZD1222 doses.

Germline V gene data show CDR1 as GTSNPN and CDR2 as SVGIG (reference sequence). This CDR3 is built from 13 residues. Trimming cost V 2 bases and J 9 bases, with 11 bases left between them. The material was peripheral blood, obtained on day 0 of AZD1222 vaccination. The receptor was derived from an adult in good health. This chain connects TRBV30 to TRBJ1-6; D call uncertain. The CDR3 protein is CAWSRAELSPLHF. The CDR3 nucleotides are TGTGCCTGGAGTAGGGCGGAGCTTTCACCCCTCCACTTT.